These T cell receptor beta chains were read from a single sample in a study of response to subunit inactivated influenza vaccine. TCRdb re-called the RT-PCR reads through MiXCR, storing one row per CDR3 protein. The profile shows roughly 540,000 distinct CDR3 sequences, 20% to 25% of them singletons. These sequences were also reported in another study, on T cells expressing NK-cell markers.

The sequences come from CD4+ T cells sorted from PBMCs, collected roughly 12 days after vaccination. The source is a man aged 50 to 60 who received an inactivated influenza vaccine. CDR3s include the opening cysteine and the closing phenylalanine or tryptophan. A D gene is named only where the DNA matches it firmly. The listing skips clone size in some rows; elsewhere it reads once, few, many or a size class.

d_gene: -; j_gene: TRBJ2-5; abundance: few; v_gene: TRBV7-2; CDR3aa: CASSLPKAETQYF; CDR3nt: TGTGCCAGCAGCTTGCCCAAGGCAGAGACCCAGTACTTC
d_gene: -; j_gene: TRBJ2-1; abundance: few; v_gene: TRBV7-2; CDR3aa: CASSLEIGVGYNEQFF; CDR3nt: TGTGCCAGCAGCTTAGAGATAGGGGTCGGCTACAATGAGCAGTTCTTC
d_gene: -; j_gene: TRBJ2-3; abundance: -; v_gene: TRBV20-1; CDR3aa: CSARDGGESTDTQYF; CDR3nt: TGCAGTGCTAGAGATGGCGGAGAATCCACAGATACGCAGTATTTT
d_gene: -; j_gene: TRBJ2-7; abundance: -; v_gene: TRBV20-1; CDR3aa: CSASGGIFEQYF; CDR3nt: TGCAGTGCTAGTGGTGGGATTTTCGAGCAGTACTTC
d_gene: -; j_gene: TRBJ1-2; abundance: few; v_gene: TRBV2; CDR3aa: CASSPDRRDGYTF; CDR3nt: TGTGCCAGCAGCCCCGACAGACGGGATGGCTACACCTTC
d_gene: -; j_gene: TRBJ1-4; abundance: few; v_gene: TRBV27; CDR3aa: CASSLWGRGNEKLFF; CDR3nt: TGTGCCAGCAGTTTATGGGGTCGAGGTAATGAAAAACTGTTTTTT
d_gene: TRBD1; j_gene: TRBJ1-1; abundance: few; v_gene: TRBV18; CDR3aa: CASSPGQGVAFF; CDR3nt: TGTGCCAGCTCACCCGGACAGGGGGTAGCTTTCTTT
d_gene: -; j_gene: TRBJ2-3; abundance: -; v_gene: TRBV10-3; CDR3aa: CAISVQRGSLGTDTQYF; CDR3nt: TGTGCCATCAGTGTTCAACGGGGGTCCCTCGGCACAGATACGCAGTATTTT
d_gene: TRBD2; j_gene: TRBJ2-1; abundance: few; v_gene: TRBV5-5; CDR3aa: CASSLRGGLGNEQFF; CDR3nt: TGTGCCAGCAGCTTGCGGGGGGGGCTAGGGAATGAGCAGTTCTTC
d_gene: -; j_gene: TRBJ2-7; abundance: few; v_gene: TRBV7-8; CDR3aa: CASSPRRLGAPYEQYF; CDR3nt: TGTGCCAGCAGCCCACGGCGGTTGGGGGCCCCCTACGAGCAGTACTTC
d_gene: TRBD1; j_gene: TRBJ1-4; abundance: -; v_gene: TRBV19; CDR3aa: CASTRDRDNEKLFF; CDR3nt: TGTGCCAGTACCAGGGACAGAGATAATGAAAAACTGTTTTTT
d_gene: TRBD2; j_gene: TRBJ2-1; abundance: few; v_gene: TRBV4-1; CDR3aa: CASSDQVGTSGRFAPYNEQFF; CDR3nt: TGCGCCAGCAGCGACCAAGTTGGGACTAGCGGACGATTCGCACCCTACAATGAGCAGTTCTTC
d_gene: -; j_gene: TRBJ2-3; abundance: few; v_gene: TRBV20-1; CDR3aa: CSASPRGSGSTDTQYF; CDR3nt: TGCAGTGCTAGTCCCCGGGGTAGCGGCAGCACAGATACGCAGTATTTT
d_gene: TRBD2; j_gene: TRBJ2-3; abundance: -; v_gene: TRBV24-1; CDR3aa: CATSGSGRATDTQYF; CDR3nt: TGTGCCACCAGTGGGAGCGGGAGGGCCACAGATACGCAGTATTTT
d_gene: -; j_gene: TRBJ2-7; abundance: -; v_gene: TRBV28; CDR3aa: CASSSSGSEQYF; CDR3nt: TGTGCCAGCAGTTCCTCTGGTTCCGAGCAGTACTTC